The 26 T cell receptor beta chains below all came from one sample that was sequenced in a study of control samples from healthy donors and cancer patients. Clones were read by immunoSEQ multiplex PCR, and TCRdb kept only the in-frame ones, dropping some. The sample has 55,000 to 75,000 clones, 80% to 90% seen once. Sample: PBMCs. Receptors originate from a woman aged 45-60 years with head and neck cancer.

The chain joins TRBV18 to TRBJ2-2; no clear D gene. The V gene lost 4 bases and the J gene lost 4 bases, with 7 bases spanning the gap. The CDR3 consists of 13 residues. In germline, CDR1 is KGHSH, CDR2 LQKENI. CDR3 DNA sequence: TGTGCCAGCTCACGTGGCAGCACCGGGGAGCTGTTTTTT. It codes for CASSRGSTGELFF. Combining the CDR3 with reference TRBV18 and TRBJ2-2 gives the whole variable domain NAGVMQNPRHLVRRRGQEARLRCSPMKGHSHVYWYRQLPEEGLKFMVYLQKENIIDESGMPKERFSAEFPKEGPSILRIQQVVRGDSAAYFCASSRGSTGELFFGEGSRLTVL.

V gene TRBV2 combines with J gene TRBJ2-5, with 8 bases aligning to TRBD1. The J segment lost 3 bases and the V segment lost 3 bases, leaving 6 bases of the junction unmatched. Per the germline V gene, CDR1 is SNHLY and CDR2 is FYNNEI. The CDR3 has 15 residues. CDR3 region: CASSDPPGGEETQYF. CDR3 DNA sequence: TGTGCCAGCAGTGACCCCCCAGGGGGCGAAGAGACCCAGTACTTC.

The chain combines TRBV15 with TRBJ2-3; D gene uncertain. There are 12 residues in the CDR3. CDR1 is LNHNV, CDR2 YYDKDF, per germline (reference sequence). Between the trimmed V and J ends, which lost 1 base and 6 bases, there was a span of 5 bases. CDR3 residues: CATSRVRDTQYF. For the CDR3, the DNA is TGTGCCACCAGCAGAGTTCGGGATACGCAGTATTTT.

The sample holds one count of this clone. The CDR3 spells CASSQATDGYTF. CDR3 DNA sequence: TGTGCCAGCAGCCAAGCCACAGATGGCTACACCTTC. The chain combines TRBV4-2 with TRBJ1-2; no firm D call. The CDR3 loop spans 12 amino acids. The germline V and J ends were trimmed by 1 base and 6 bases, with 6 bases remaining between them. Germline loops: CDR1 LGHNA, CDR2 YNFKEQ.

The chain is built from TRBV6-5 and TRBJ1-4; the D is unclear. The V gene lost 4 bases and the J gene lost 4 bases, with 13 bases spanning the gap. The germline gives CDR1 MNHEY, CDR2 SVGAGI. CDR3 length equals 15 residues. This CDR3 is CASSSTGGFNEKLFF. CDR3 bases: TGTGCCAGCAGTTCGACGGGAGGGTTTAATGAAAAACTGTTTTTT.

The V and J genes are TRBV30 and TRBJ1-5; tentatively, D is TRBD1 (6 bases). Germline CDR1 is GTSNPN and CDR2 is SVGIG (reference sequence). V lost 1 base to trimming and J lost 1 base, with 11 bases between them. This CDR3 is 15 amino acids long. The CDR3 sequence: CAWSGHGGSNQPQHF. CDR3 DNA sequence: TGTGCCTGGAGTGGCCACGGGGGCAGCAATCAGCCCCAGCATTTT.

This sequence joins TRBV30 and TRBJ1-1; D remains unclear. Looked up from germline, CDR1 is GTSNPN and CDR2 is SVGIG (reference sequence). Trimming took off 1 base at V and 1 base at J, with 7 bases between the two ends. The CDR3 spans 13 residues. The CDR3 bases are TGTGCCTGGAGTGAAACTCAGAACACTGAAGCTTTCTTT. It translates to CAWSETQNTEAFF.

The chain is built from TRBV5-1 and TRBJ1-2; 9 bases are shared with TRBD1. With V trimmed by 3 bases and J by 2 bases, 5 bases remained unmatched. The CDR3 is made up of 15 amino acids. Germline V CDR1 and CDR2: SGHRS, YFSETQ. The CDR3 DNA reads TGCGCCAGCAGCTACGGGGACAGGGTGAACTATGGCTACACCTTC. This gives the protein CASSYGDRVNYGYTF. The whole variable domain, filled in from reference TRBV5-1 and TRBJ1-2, reads KAGVTQTPRYLIKTRGQQVTLSCSPISGHRSVSWYQQTPGQGLQFLFEYFSETQRNKGNFPGRFSGRQFSNSRSEMNVSTLELGDSALYLCASSYGDRVNYGYTFGSGTRLTVV.

This clone showed up just once. The chain has TRBV29-1 and TRBJ2-3; 7 nucleotides agree with TRBD1. The germline V gene encodes CDR1 SQVTM and CDR2 ANQGSEA. The V segment lost 7 bases and the J segment 3 bases; nucleotides outside the gene matches: 7. This CDR3 has 13 residues. For the CDR3, the DNA is TGCAGCGCAGACCGGGACAGAACAGATACGCAGTATTTT. Translated: CSADRDRTDTQYF.

V gene TRBV30 combines with J gene TRBJ2-7; D tentatively reads TRBD1 or TRBD2 (5 bases each). V lost 1 base, J lost 3 bases, and 10 bases lay in between. The CDR3 is 13 residues long. Germline V lookup: CDR1 GTSNPN, CDR2 SVGIG (reference sequence). CDR3 sequence reads: CAWSGGPSYEQYF. CDR3 sequence (DNA): TGTGCCTGGAGTGGGGGACCGAGCTACGAGCAGTACTTC.

The rearrangement joins TRBV9 to TRBJ2-2; 7 positions match TRBD1. V gave up 1 base and J gave up 5 bases; unmatched junction bases: 5. Germline CDR1 and CDR2: SGDLS and YYNGEE. The CDR3 has 15 residues. As DNA, the CDR3 is TGTGCCAGCAGCGTACAAACAGGGGTTACCGGGGAGCTGTTTTTT. It is translated as CASSVQTGVTGELFF.

CDR3: CASSQGQGADGVGAFF. CDR3 bases: TGCGCCAGCAGCCAAGGGCAGGGGGCAGACGGAGTGGGGGCTTTCTTT. This chain connects TRBV4-1 to TRBJ1-1; TRBD1 matches at 8 bases. There are 16 residues in the CDR3. The junction had 15 bases not matched to a gene; V was cut back by 1 base and J by 11 bases. Germline loops: CDR1 MGHRA, CDR2 YSYEKL.

The chain joins TRBV4-2 to TRBJ2-1; 11 bases are shared with TRBD2. After removal of 6 bases from V and 6 bases from J, the junction contained 7 bases not matched to a gene. Germline assignment: CDR1 LGHNA and CDR2 YNFKEQ. The CDR3 consists of 15 residues. The CDR3 is CASSLGLAALNEQFF. The CDR3 bases are TGTGCCAGCAGTCTGGGACTAGCGGCCCTCAATGAGCAGTTCTTC.

The gene calls are TRBV7-9 and TRBJ2-5, with a possible D match to TRBD1 (5 bases). This CDR3 contains 14 residues. Germline lookup yields CDR1 SEHNR and CDR2 FQNEAQ (reference sequence). Trimming removed 3 bases from V and 5 bases from J, with 13 bases in between. The CDR3: CASSFRDSQETQYF. The DNA for the CDR3 is TGTGCCAGCAGCTTCAGAGACAGTCAGGAGACCCAGTACTTC.

This clone has just one count. J is TRBJ1-3 and V is TRBV28; weak D call: TRBD1 (6 bases). The CDR3 runs 17 residues. The germline CDR1 and CDR2 sequences are MDHEN and SYDVKM. Between the trimmed V and J ends, which lost 2 bases and 0 bases, there was a span of 14 bases. The CDR3 nucleotides are TGTGCCAGCAGTTTAGGGCAGGGGCCTCCCTCTGGAAACACCATATATTTT. Protein: CASSLGQGPPSGNTIYF.

V is TRBV7-9 and J is TRBJ1-4; TRBD1 matches at 9 bases. Germline V lookup: CDR1 SEHNR, CDR2 FQNEAQ (reference sequence). V was clipped by 5 bases and J by 3 bases; unmatched bases: 4. This CDR3 spans 15 amino acids. DNA of the CDR3: TGTGCCAGCAGCCTTAGGACAGGGGCTAATGAAAAACTGTTTTTT. Encoded protein: CASSLRTGANEKLFF.

The chain is built from TRBV7-2 and TRBJ2-1, with 10 bases that match TRBD2. CDR1 is SGHTA, CDR2 FQGNSA, per germline. This CDR3 is 17 amino acids long. Trimming took 6 bases from V and 4 from J; bases not matched to a gene: 12. CDR3 region: CASRAGGVAGGYNEQFF. CDR3 sequence (DNA): TGTGCCAGCAGGGCCGGCGGCGTAGCGGGGGGTTACAATGAGCAGTTCTTC.

This rearrangement joins TRBV5-6 to TRBJ1-6, with D maybe TRBD1 (6 bases). Trimming removed 3 bases at V and 7 bases at J, with 14 bases between. Germline values: CDR1 SGHDT, CDR2 YYEEEE. The CDR3 extends over 15 amino acids. The CDR3 DNA is TGTGCCAGCAGCTCCAGGGGTGCTCCGAATTCACCCCTCCACTTT. Amino acids: CASSSRGAPNSPLHF.

The chain is built from TRBV18 and TRBJ1-3, with D possibly TRBD1 on 5 matching bases. Looked up from germline, CDR1 is KGHSH and CDR2 is LQKENI. This CDR3 spans 15 amino acids. Trimming removed 3 bases from V and 2 bases from J, with 11 bases in between. The CDR3 nucleotides are TGTGCCAGCTCACCCGCGGGGGAAACTGGAAACACCATATATTTT. This gives the protein CASSPAGETGNTIYF.

V usage is TRBV19 and J usage is TRBJ1-5; perhaps TRBD1 as D (5 bases). The CDR3 is 16 amino acids. The V gene lost 5 bases and the J gene lost 6 bases, with 20 bases spanning the gap. CDR1 LNHDA and CDR2 SQIVND come from the germline V gene (reference sequence). CDR3 region: CASSPPGEWSGQPQHF. The CDR3 nucleotides read TGTGCCAGTAGTCCCCCGGGGGAATGGAGCGGTCAGCCCCAGCATTTT.

This chain links TRBV5-1 with TRBJ2-2; 7 nucleotides line up with TRBD1. Trimming removed 1 base from V and 4 bases from J; junction bases left unmatched: 1. The CDR3 runs 14 residues. CDR1 SGHRS and CDR2 YFSETQ come from the germline V gene. The CDR3 region is CASSLHRGTGELFF. The CDR3, as DNA: TGCGCCAGCAGCTTGCACAGGGGCACCGGGGAGCTGTTTTTT.

Comment on this clone: In the same sample, other DNA sequences code for this CDR3. Here the CDR3 reads CASSPRRENNYGYTF. CDR3 nucleotide sequence: TGTGCCAGCTCACCACGAAGGGAAAATAACTATGGCTACACCTTC. This chain links TRBV18 with TRBJ1-2, with unresolved D. Germline V lookup: CDR1 KGHSH, CDR2 LQKENI. This CDR3 has 15 amino acids. V was shortened by 1 base and J by 1 base, with 10 bases between the two germline ends.

This rearrangement joins TRBV28 to TRBJ2-7; D is undetermined. Germline-derived CDR1 and CDR2 are MDHEN and SYDVKM. V was shortened by 3 bases and J by 2 bases, with 14 bases between the two germline ends. This CDR3 region has 15 residues. The CDR3: CASSFLRAEPYEQYF. DNA of the CDR3: TGTGCCAGCAGTTTTCTCCGCGCAGAGCCCTACGAGCAGTACTTC.

The genes are TRBV28 and TRBJ2-7, with a weak D call TRBD1 (6 bases). Deletions cut 4 bases from V and 6 bases from J, with 25 bases between. This CDR3 contains 17 residues. CDR1 and CDR2 from the germline V gene are MDHEN and SYDVKM. CDR3 residues: CASSSSSTGPRPGEQYF. The CDR3 bases are TGTGCCAGCAGTTCCTCCTCGACAGGTCCCCGGCCGGGCGAGCAGTACTTC. The variable domain in full, with the rest retrieved from reference TRBV28 and TRBJ2-7, is DVKVTQSSRYLVKRTGEKVFLECVQDMDHENMFWYRQDPGLGLRLIYFSYDVKMKEKGDIPEGYSVSREKKERFSLILESASTNQTSMYLCASSSSSTGPRPGEQYFGPGTRLTVT.

The chain combines TRBV6-2 or TRBV6-3 with TRBJ2-3; D uncertain. V was shortened by 0 bases and J by 6 bases, with 7 bases between the two germline ends. This CDR3 region has 13 residues. CDR1 and CDR2 from the germline V gene are MNHEY and SVGEGT. DNA of the CDR3: TGTGCCAGCAGTTACTCGCCAGCGGATACGCAGTATTTT. It is translated as CASSYSPADTQYF.

This chain connects TRBV11-2 to TRBJ1-6; D not certain. The length of the CDR3 is 13 residues. Germline CDR1 and CDR2: SGHAT and FQNNGV. V was shortened by 2 bases and J by 7 bases, with 6 bases between the two germline ends. The CDR3 coding sequence is TGTGCCAGCAGCTTATCGGGGAATTCACCCCTCCACTTT. Its translation is CASSLSGNSPLHF. Variable domain in full (rest from reference TRBV11-2 and TRBJ1-6): EAGVAQSPRYKIIEKRQSVAFWCNPISGHATLYWYQQILGQGPKLLIQFQNNGVVDDSQLPKDRFSAERLKGVDSTLKIQPAKLEDSAVYLCASSLSGNSPLHFGNGTRLTVT.